This T cell receptor (beta chain) was recovered during a study of blood T cell repertoires in COVID-19. The wider study: Both acute and convalescent COVID-19 samples were obtained from the United States, Italy and Spain. T cells, B-cell-depleted T cells, or PBMCs provided the cDNA or gDNA that served as material.

Trimming at V came to 4 bases and at J to 0 bases, leaving 7 bases not matched to a gene. CDR3 length: 15 amino acids. Per the germline V gene, CDR1 is SGHRS and CDR2 is YFSETQ. Per the study methods: Counts of nucleated cells, estimated from reference gene primer amplification, were obtained. Sequencing used immunoSEQ multiplex PCR; TCRdb keeps in-frame clones, though not all of them. V and J calls and clone size are those listed in that table; D and trimming were worked out from the DNA. This sample has approximately 180,000 clones, with 87% found just once. The gene calls are TRBV5-1 and TRBJ2-7; 7 bases agree with TRBD1. The sequenced material came from peripheral blood. The sequence came from a man aged 60 to 69 with active or convalescent COVID-19. CDR3 amino acids: CASSQYRGSSYEQYF. The DNA of the CDR3 is TGCGCCAGCAGCCAGTACAGGGGTAGCTCCTACGAGCAGTACTTC.